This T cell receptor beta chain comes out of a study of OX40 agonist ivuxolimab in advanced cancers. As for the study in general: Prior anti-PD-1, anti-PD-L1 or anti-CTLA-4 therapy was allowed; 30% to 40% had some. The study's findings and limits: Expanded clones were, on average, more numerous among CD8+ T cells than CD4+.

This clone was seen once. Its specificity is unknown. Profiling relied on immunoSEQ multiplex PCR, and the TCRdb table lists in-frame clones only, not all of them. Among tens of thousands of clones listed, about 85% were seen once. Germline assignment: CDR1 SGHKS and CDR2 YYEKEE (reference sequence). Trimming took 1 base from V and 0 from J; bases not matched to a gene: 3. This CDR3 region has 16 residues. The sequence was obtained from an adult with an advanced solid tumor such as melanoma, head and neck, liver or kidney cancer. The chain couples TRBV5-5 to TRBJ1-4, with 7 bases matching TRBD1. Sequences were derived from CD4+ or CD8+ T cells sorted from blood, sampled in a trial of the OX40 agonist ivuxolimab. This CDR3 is CASSLTGVATNEKLFF. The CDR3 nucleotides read TGTGCCAGCAGCTTGACAGGGGTGGCAACTAATGAAAAACTGTTTTTT. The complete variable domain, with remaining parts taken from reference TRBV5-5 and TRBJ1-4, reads DAGVTQSPTHLIKTRGQQVTLRCSPISGHKSVSWYQQVLGQGPQFIFQYYEKEERGRGNFPDRFSARQFPNYSSELNVNALLLGDSALYLCASSLTGVATNEKLFFGSGTQLSVL.